This T cell receptor (beta chain) emerged from a study of shared clonotypes between healthy human individuals. Positively selected for CCR7, the CD45RO-negative cells used as naive CD8 cells excluded terminally differentiated effector memory CD45RA+ cells. The V gene's germline CDR1 is GTSNPN and CDR2 SVGIG (reference sequence). The CDR3 covers 21 residues. V dropped 0 bases and J dropped 1; count of bases not matched to a gene: 17. Libraries were prepared by immunoSEQ multiplex PCR; TCRdb keeps only in-frame clonotypes and omits some of them. The data show millions of clones, with over 85% seen just once and more than 0.95% held by the top ten.

The sequenced sample consisted of naive CD8+ T cells sorted from blood. This chain links TRBV30 with TRBJ2-3; 12 bases map to TRBD2. The clonotype was recovered from a man between 18 and 29 years old in good health. CDR3 residues: CAWSVGRASGRAQHGTDTQYF. CDR3 DNA: TGTGCCTGGAGTGTTGGGAGGGCTAGCGGGAGGGCCCAGCACGGCACAGATACGCAGTATTTT.